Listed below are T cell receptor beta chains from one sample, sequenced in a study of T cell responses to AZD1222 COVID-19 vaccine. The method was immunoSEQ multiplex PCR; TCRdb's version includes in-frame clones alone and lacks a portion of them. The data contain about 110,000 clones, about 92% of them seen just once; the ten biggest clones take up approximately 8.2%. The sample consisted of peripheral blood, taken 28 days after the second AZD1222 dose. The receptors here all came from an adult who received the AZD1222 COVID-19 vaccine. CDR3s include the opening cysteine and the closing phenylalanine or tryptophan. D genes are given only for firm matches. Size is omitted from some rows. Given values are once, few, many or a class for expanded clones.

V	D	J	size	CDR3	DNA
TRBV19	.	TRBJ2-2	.	CASSIGRGRNTGELFF	TGTGCCAGTAGTATCGGTCGGGGGCGGAACACCGGGGAGCTGTTTTTT
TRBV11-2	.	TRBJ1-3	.	CASRPAGLWGNTIYF	TGTGCCAGCAGACCCGCCGGGCTCTGGGGAAACACCATATATTTT
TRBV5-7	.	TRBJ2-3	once	CASSFRAAGDTQYF	TGTGCCAGCAGCTTTCGAGCCGCGGGGGATACGCAGTATTTT
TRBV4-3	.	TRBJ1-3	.	CASSQAGPDTIYF	TGCGCCAGCAGCCAAGCCGGGCCGGACACCATATATTTT
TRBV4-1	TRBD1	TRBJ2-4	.	CASSHPGQKNIQYF	TGCGCCAGCAGCCACCCGGGACAGAAAAACATTCAGTACTTC
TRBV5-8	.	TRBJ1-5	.	CASSLLSGSNSNQPQHF	TGTGCCAGCAGCTTGCTCTCGGGCAGTAATAGCAATCAGCCCCAGCATTTT
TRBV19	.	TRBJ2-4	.	CASRGPSEFLVQYF	TGTGCCAGTAGGGGCCCCAGTGAGTTTTTAGTTCAGTACTTC
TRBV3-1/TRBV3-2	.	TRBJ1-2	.	CASSQVEGKRGYTF	TGTGCCAGCAGCCAGGTTGAGGGCAAGAGAGGCTACACCTTC
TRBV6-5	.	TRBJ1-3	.	CASSNPGGSGNTIYF	TGTGCCAGCAGTAACCCAGGAGGATCTGGAAACACCATATATTTT
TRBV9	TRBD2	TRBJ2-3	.	CASSVESPGGTDTQYF	TGTGCCAGCAGCGTAGAAAGCCCGGGGGGGACAGATACGCAGTATTTT
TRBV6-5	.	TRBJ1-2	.	CASSYREGDYGYTF	TGTGCCAGCAGTTATCGGGAAGGGGACTATGGCTACACCTTC
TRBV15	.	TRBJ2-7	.	CATSRRGGRSYEQYF	TGTGCCACCAGCAGAAGGGGGGGGAGGTCCTACGAGCAGTACTTC
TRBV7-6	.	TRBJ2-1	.	CASSLAGDWKGTNEQFF	TGTGCCAGCAGCTTAGCGGGAGATTGGAAGGGGACTAATGAGCAGTTCTTC
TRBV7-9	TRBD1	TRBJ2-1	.	CASSLALTGGFDEQFF	TGTGCCAGCAGCTTAGCTTTGACAGGGGGCTTCGATGAGCAGTTCTTC
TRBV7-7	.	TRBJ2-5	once	CASSFLSGRPETETQYF	TGTGCTAGCAGCTTTCTTTCTGGACGCCCCGAGACGGAGACCCAGTACTTC
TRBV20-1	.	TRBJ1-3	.	CSARQSNTIYF	TGCAGTGCTAGGCAGTCAAACACCATATATTTT
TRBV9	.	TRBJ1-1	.	CASSVVAGFGNTEAFF	TGTGCCAGCAGCGTAGTGGCAGGATTCGGGAACACTGAAGCTTTCTTT
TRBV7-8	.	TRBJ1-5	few	CASSLNQLRQPQHF	TGTGCCAGCAGCTTAAACCAATTGCGTCAGCCCCAGCATTTT